Each of the 29 T cell receptor beta chains below was sequenced from the same sample in a study of T cell changes during pregnancy in multiple sclerosis. TCRdb keeps only in-frame clones here, not all; method: immunoSEQ multiplex PCR. Of fewer than 40,000 clones listed, 85% to 95% are singletons. Material: CD4+ T cells from peripheral blood mononuclear cells, obtained after pregnancy. The receptors derive from a female donor in good health, enrolled as a control in a pregnancy study.

This clone has just one count. The genes are TRBV30 and TRBJ2-4; 7 bases align to TRBD1. The V and J ends lost 1 base and 4 bases, in that order; junction bases with no gene match: 1. The CDR3 runs to 13 residues. The germline V gene encodes CDR1 GTSNPN and CDR2 SVGIG (reference sequence). The CDR3 DNA reads TGTGCCTGGAGTGGGGGACAGAAAAACATTCAGTACTTC. Protein sequence: CAWSGGQKNIQYF.

Relative to its sample, this clone is medium-sized. The chain carries TRBV20-1 and TRBJ1-1, with D tentatively TRBD1 (5 bases). Germline V gives CDR1 DFQATT, CDR2 SNEGSKA (reference sequence). V gave up 6 bases and J gave up 6 bases, with 11 bases separating them. The CDR3 totals 11 residues. The CDR3 spells CSAREGAEAFF. The CDR3 DNA reads as TGCAGTGCCAGGGAGGGCGCTGAAGCTTTCTTT.

The V gene is TRBV5-4, the J gene TRBJ2-2, with 8 positions matching TRBD1. Germline V lookup: CDR1 SGHNT, CDR2 YYREEE (reference sequence). The junction had 5 bases not matched to a gene; V was cut back by 4 bases and J by 3 bases. This CDR3 spans 15 amino acids. The CDR3: CASSRQGLYTGELFF. DNA for the CDR3: TGTGCCAGCAGCAGACAGGGGCTGTACACCGGGGAGCTGTTTTTT. Full variable domain (outside the CDR3, taken from reference TRBV5-4 and TRBJ2-2): ETGVTQSPTHLIKTRGQQVTLRCSSQSGHNTVSWYQQALGQGPQFIFQYYREEENGRGNFPPRFSGLQFPNYSSELNVNALELDDSALYLCASSRQGLYTGELFFGEGSRLTVL.

The chain uses TRBV9 and TRBJ2-1; 13 bases are shared with TRBD2. Germline V gene data show CDR1 as SGDLS and CDR2 as YYNGEE. The junction had 4 bases not matched to a gene; V was cut back by 0 bases and J by 4 bases. The CDR3 is made up of 17 amino acids. The CDR3 region has the DNA TGTGCCAGCAGCGTAGGGACTAGCGGGAGTCCATACAATGAGCAGTTCTTC. It codes for CASSVGTSGSPYNEQFF.

The rearrangement joins TRBV2 to TRBJ2-7, with D possibly TRBD1 on 5 matching bases. The germline gives CDR1 SNHLY, CDR2 FYNNEI. V lost 7 bases, J lost 0 bases, and 16 bases lay in between. The CDR3 runs 15 residues. This CDR3 is CASTYSDTSSYEQYF. The DNA for the CDR3 is TGTGCCAGCACCTATTCGGACACGAGCTCCTACGAGCAGTACTTC. Looking up the rest from reference TRBV2 and TRBJ2-7 gives the full variable domain: EPEVTQTPSHQVTQMGQEVILRCVPISNHLYFYWYRQILGQKVEFLVSFYNNEISEKSEIFDDQFSVERPDGSNFTLKIRSTKLEDSAMYFCASTYSDTSSYEQYFGPGTRLTVT.

The chain uses TRBV7-9 and TRBJ1-1; D gene uncertain. Germline CDR1 is SEHNR and CDR2 is FQNEAQ (reference sequence). V shed 7 bases and J shed 4 bases, with 16 bases lying between them. There are 14 residues in the CDR3. CDR3 residues: CASTPAQSGTEAFF. Here the CDR3 DNA reads TGTGCCAGCACCCCGGCCCAATCGGGCACTGAAGCTTTCTTT.

The chain employs TRBV15 and TRBJ2-2; D gene uncertain. V gave up 5 bases and J gave up 1 base, with 8 bases separating them. CDR1 and CDR2 from the germline V gene are LNHNV and YYDKDF (reference sequence). This CDR3 comprises 14 residues. The DNA for the CDR3 is TGTGCCACCAGCTTACGGTTGAACACCGGGGAGCTGTTTTTT. It specifies CATSLRLNTGELFF.

The chain uses TRBV7-2 and TRBJ2-7; TRBD2 matches at 9 bases. The CDR3 length is 16 residues. Trimming took 1 base from V and 4 from J; bases not matched to a gene: 8. CDR1 SGHTA and CDR2 FQGNSA come from the germline V gene. The CDR3 DNA follows: TGTGCCAGCAGCTTAGACCCGGGACTAGCAGTTTACGAGCAGTACTTC. It is translated as CASSLDPGLAVYEQYF.

This clone was counted a few times. The chain carries TRBV7-8 and TRBJ1-1, with 10 positions matching TRBD1. CDR3 length: 14 residues. The V gene end was trimmed by 4 bases and the J gene end by 6 bases; junction bases not matched to a gene: 5. The germline V gene encodes CDR1 SGHVS and CDR2 FQNEAQ. The chain's CDR3 is CASSYRTGGAEAFF. The CDR3 DNA reads TGTGCCAGCAGCTACAGGACAGGGGGAGCTGAAGCTTTCTTT. Using reference TRBV7-8 and TRBJ1-1 for the parts outside the CDR3, the full variable domain is GAGVSQSPRYKVAKRGQDVALRCDPISGHVSLFWYQQALGQGPEFLTYFQNEAQLDKSGLPSDRFFAERPEGSVSTLKIQRTQQEDSAVYLCASSYRTGGAEAFFGQGTRLTVV.

V is TRBV5-6 and J is TRBJ2-3; D might be TRBD1 (5 bases). Germline assignment: CDR1 SGHDT and CDR2 YYEEEE. Deletions cut 3 bases from V and 1 base from J, with 9 bases between. The CDR3 runs to 14 residues. CDR3 bases: TGTGCCAGCAGCTACCTGACAGGCACAGATACGCAGTATTTT. Its translation: CASSYLTGTDTQYF.

V usage is TRBV13 and J usage is TRBJ1-4, with TRBD1 matching 7 bases. Germline V gene data show CDR1 as PRHDT and CDR2 as FYEKMQ (reference sequence). This CDR3 comprises 16 residues. V lost 5 bases, J lost 0 bases, and 6 bases stayed unmatched. The CDR3 loop reads CASSRFGTATNEKLFF. Written as DNA, the CDR3 is TGTGCCAGCAGCCGCTTTGGGACAGCAACTAATGAAAAACTGTTTTTT. Drawing the rest from reference TRBV13 and TRBJ1-4, the complete variable domain is AAGVIQSPRHLIKEKRETATLKCYPIPRHDTVYWYQQGPGQDPQFLISFYEKMQSDKGSIPDRFSAQQFSDYHSELNMSSLELGDSALYFCASSRFGTATNEKLFFGSGTQLSVL.

V and J are TRBV19 and TRBJ2-2; 8 nucleotides match TRBD1. The V segment lost 5 bases and the J segment 0 bases; nucleotides outside the gene matches: 2. Germline CDR1 reads LNHDA; CDR2 reads SQIVND (reference sequence). The CDR3 runs to 15 residues. In DNA form, the CDR3 reads TGTGCCAGTAGTCCGGACAGGGCGAACACCGGGGAGCTGTTTTTT. This codes for CASSPDRANTGELFF.

For the CDR3, the DNA is TGTGCCAGCAGCTCTTCCCAGGCGAGCAATCAGCCCCAGCATTTT. Its protein is CASSSSQASNQPQHF. V is TRBV7-2 and J is TRBJ1-5; no clear D. The ends were cut back, 4 bases at V and 1 base at J, with 11 bases in the middle. The germline gives CDR1 SGHTA, CDR2 FQGNSA. The CDR3 has 15 amino acids.

The rearrangement links TRBV11-2 to TRBJ1-1; possibly TRBD1 for D (5 bases). V was shortened by 5 bases and J by 0 bases, with 16 bases between the two germline ends. The germline V gene encodes CDR1 SGHAT and CDR2 FQNNGV. The CDR3 loop spans 16 amino acids. In nucleotides, the CDR3 is TGTGCCAGCAGCCTCCCCTCACAGGAAATGAACACTGAAGCTTTCTTT. Translation gives CASSLPSQEMNTEAFF.

The V gene is TRBV7-2, the J gene TRBJ2-7; TRBD2 matches 7 bases. The ends lost 4 bases at V and 5 bases at J; junction bases unmatched: 8. This CDR3 contains 14 residues. Germline V gene sequence: CDR1 SGHTA, CDR2 FQGNSA. This CDR3 is CASSSPGLTHEQYF. CDR3 DNA sequence: TGTGCCAGCAGCTCGCCGGGACTAACTCACGAGCAGTACTTC.

The chain has TRBV6-1 and TRBJ2-6, with D possibly matching TRBD2 (6 bases). This CDR3 is built from 19 residues. Germline V CDR1 and CDR2: MNHNS, SASEGT. Between the trimmed V and J ends, which lost 3 bases and 2 bases, there was a span of 20 bases. The CDR3 protein is CASSDWDSGIAAGANVLTF. CDR3 bases: TGTGCCAGCAGTGATTGGGACTCAGGAATTGCGGCTGGGGCCAACGTCCTGACTTTC.

The sample holds one count of this clone. The DNA of the CDR3 is TGTGCCATCAGTGTCAACGGGGGGGCCATTGGAGATACGCAGTATTTT. Translated: CAISVNGGAIGDTQYF. The chain has TRBV10-3 and TRBJ2-3; 8 bases are shared with TRBD2. With 4 bases clipped from V and 5 bases from J, the junction kept 11 bases outside the gene matches. Germline-derived CDR1 and CDR2 are ENHRY and SYGVKD. The length of the CDR3 is 16 residues.

The J gene is TRBJ1-1, the V gene TRBV29-1, with 8 bases fitting TRBD1. There are 15 residues in the CDR3. Germline V gene sequence: CDR1 SQVTM, CDR2 ANQGSEA. The ends lost 6 bases at V and 1 base at J; junction bases unmatched: 10. This chain's CDR3 is CSVPRQGRGNTEAFF. The CDR3 coding sequence is TGCAGCGTACCTCGACAGGGGCGGGGGAACACTGAAGCTTTCTTT.

The chain joins TRBV6-5 to TRBJ1-5; D is possibly TRBD1 (6 bases). The CDR3 runs 15 residues. The germline CDR1 and CDR2 sequences are MNHEY and SVGAGI. V lost 6 bases and J lost 11, with 23 bases in between. CDR3 residues: CASREGRGPHTAQHF. The DNA of the CDR3 is TGTGCCAGCAGAGAGGGCAGGGGACCCCATACCGCCCAGCATTTT.

V is TRBV5-1 and J is TRBJ2-7; the D is unclear. Germline CDR1 is SGHRS and CDR2 is YFSETQ. The CDR3 spans 10 residues. Trimming left V 7 bases short and J 6 bases short, with 8 bases between. For the CDR3, the DNA is TGCGCCAGCGCGCACGCCGAGCAGTACTTC. Protein sequence: CASAHAEQYF.

The V and J genes are TRBV27 and TRBJ2-3; D not certain. The germline V gene has CDR1 MNHEY and CDR2 SMNVEV (reference sequence). Trimming shortened V by 0 bases and J by 0 bases, and 4 bases separated the two germline ends. The CDR3 is 14 residues long. CDR3 nucleotides: TGTGCCAGCAGTTTATCGGGCAGCACAGATACGCAGTATTTT. Its translation is CASSLSGSTDTQYF.

This clone was found a few times. CDR3 amino acids: CASSIQGAENTEAFF. DNA of the CDR3: TGTGCCAGTAGTATCCAGGGGGCGGAGAACACTGAAGCTTTCTTT. This chain joins TRBV19 and TRBJ1-1, with 8 nucleotides matching TRBD1. The CDR3 spans 15 residues. Trimming removed 3 bases from V and 1 base from J; junction bases left unmatched: 4. Germline CDR1 reads LNHDA; CDR2 reads SQIVND (reference sequence).

The chain joins TRBV5-5 to TRBJ2-5; D gene unclear. V was pared by 0 bases and J by 5 bases, with 11 bases between. This CDR3 has 14 amino acids. Germline values: CDR1 SGHKS, CDR2 YYEKEE (reference sequence). The CDR3 nucleotides are TGTGCCAGCAGCTTGGTCCGGGTAGAGGAGACCCAGTACTTC. It yields the protein CASSLVRVEETQYF.

V gene TRBV27 combines with J gene TRBJ1-2; D is unclear. The CDR3 has 14 amino acids. Deletions cut 6 bases from V and 6 bases from J, with 17 bases between. The germline gives CDR1 MNHEY, CDR2 SMNVEV (reference sequence). CDR3 nucleotides: TGTGCCAGCAGACCGGGATCACACTCCCATGGCTACACCTTC. Its protein is CASRPGSHSHGYTF.

The V call is TRBV11-2, the J call TRBJ2-7; D ambiguous. Germline CDR1 SGHAT, CDR2 FQNNGV. V shed 10 bases and J shed 6 bases, with 13 bases lying between them. The CDR3 has 11 residues. The DNA for the CDR3 is TGTGCCATCAAAACGGTCTCCGAGCAGTACTTC. It encodes CAIKTVSEQYF.

The genes are TRBV18 and TRBJ1-1; 10 nucleotides line up with TRBD1. Germline loops: CDR1 KGHSH, CDR2 LQKENI. The CDR3 spans 15 residues. J gave up 4 bases and V 3 bases, and 5 bases lay outside the gene matches. CDR3 DNA: TGTGCCAGCTCACCTCAAGGACAGGGGGTCACTGAAGCTTTCTTT. Residues: CASSPQGQGVTEAFF.

J is TRBJ1-1 and V is TRBV19; D remains ambiguous. The CDR3 consists of 15 residues. Between the trimmed V and J ends, which lost 2 bases and 2 bases, there was a span of 12 bases. Germline V gene sequence: CDR1 LNHDA, CDR2 SQIVND (reference sequence). The CDR3 coding sequence is TGTGCCAGTAGTATAAGTGAGGGCCCTAACACTGAAGCTTTCTTT. This gives the protein CASSISEGPNTEAFF.

V gene TRBV11-2 combines with J gene TRBJ2-2; TRBD2 matches 13 bases. The CDR3 loop spans 17 amino acids. The germline CDR1 and CDR2 sequences are SGHAT and FQNNGV. The junction had 6 bases not matched to a gene; V was cut back by 4 bases and J by 4 bases. The CDR3 sequence is CASSSGRLAGGTGELFF. In DNA form, the CDR3 reads TGTGCCAGCAGCTCAGGGAGACTAGCGGGGGGCACCGGGGAGCTGTTTTTT.

The chain recombines TRBV6-1 with TRBJ1-1, with D possibly TRBD1 on 5 matching bases. CDR3 length equals 17 residues. Germline lookup yields CDR1 MNHNS and CDR2 SASEGT. V gave up 0 bases and J gave up 4 bases, with 18 bases separating them. The CDR3 region has the DNA TGTGCCAGCAGTGAAGCGCTTTTCGGGGGGTCGGCCACTGAAGCTTTCTTT. Its translation is CASSEALFGGSATEAFF.